This record looks at one T cell receptor (beta chain) sequence and its context. Which antigen it targets is not known. The input lacks base qualities; no much larger clone sits a single base away. CDR1 is given as SGHAT and CDR2 as FQNNGV, both from the germline V gene. Spanning cysteine to phenylalanine, the CDR3 consists of 15 amino acids. Only the CDR3 portion is preserved as DNA: 45 bases, with reading frame beginning at the first base. Cut back by 6 bases and 2 bases, the V and J ends lie 13 bases apart. This record comes from a study of tissue T cells after allogeneic stem cell transplantation (dated 2022 in TCRdb). Background for the entire study: For tissues with multiple samples, a pathologist reviewed H&E sections and gave sequencing priority to samples with histologically apparent lymphocytes. TCR beta repertoires were profiled across many tissues obtained from research autopsies of patients with and without GVHD, as well as in mouse models of GVHD. On the human side, the study was prospective and observational, with no blinding or randomization. Overall results and qualifications from the work: In both patients and mice, T cells from blood and spleen covered only a limited part of the TCR repertoire found in tissues. For the non-GVHD comparator patients, no blood samples were available. Only a few T cell clones appeared in more than one patient, yet motif-based clustering showed tissue-specific repertoire signatures that were shared between patients. The patient cohort was small and varied clinically, and sampling depth was recognized as a limitation. The study did not establish which tissue TCRs were alloreactive or antigen-specific, and some clones may have been host cells that persisted. Within patients, how anatomically similar the tissues were was a key factor in shaping TCR repertoire composition, regardless of disease or transplant status.

Library preparation employed the immunoSEQ multiplex PCR assay. TCRbeta CDR3 sequencing was performed at survey depth by Adaptive Biotechnologies, and CDR3 sequences, V/J genes, productive frequency and template counts were reported. TCR beta CDR3 regions were amplified from genomic DNA rather than RNA. The original methods were these. Jensen-Shannon divergence served to quantify pairwise repertoire overlap between tissues, with 0 meaning identical and 1 meaning complete divergence. Based on pairwise JSD values, tissues were grouped by single-linkage agglomerative hierarchical clustering, and the results were shown as dendrograms. All patient samples were analyzed with GLIPH2 using simulation_depth 1000, kmer_min_depth 3 and cdr3_length_cutoff 8, and only groups containing more than two unique CDR3s were kept. A standardized tissue-overlap score extrapolated Jaccard GLIPH-group overlap across patients to a standard repertoire size of 1000 clones. Linear mixed-effect models, with tissue as a fixed effect and individual as a random effect, were used to test how diversity related to clinical or experimental variables. Imported from immuneACCESS, the table was reduced by TCRdb to in-frame sequences with V and J called. These copies leave out some clones; in studies compared against another copy, an unresolved V gene accounts for under half, and the cause of the remainder is not known. For V, J and clone size, that table is used; D and trimming come from the DNA. This sample holds about 25,000 clones; more than 60% were observed only once. The ten largest make up approximately 8% of the sample.

This specimen's time point label, per the study, means: human tissue collected at research (rapid) autopsy. Three non-HCT comparator patients with other cancers, who had at least five GI tract samples and no known GI disease at death, were retrospectively selected. Autopsy tissues, which were obtained after a median post-mortem interval of approximately 9.8 hours, included GI sites from esophagus to rectum, liver, skin and lymphoid organs including spleen. Autopsy specimens were bisected, with one portion flash-frozen in liquid nitrogen and the rest formalin-fixed; GI outer muscle layers were removed. To extract genomic DNA from frozen tissues, either the Mag-Bind Blood & Tissue DNA HDQ 96 Kit on a Chemagic 360 or the DNeasy Blood & Tissue Kit was used. Because of concern about red blood cell contamination, extracted DNA underwent additional purification with the Genomic DNA Clean & Concentrator-25 kit.

The starting material was tissue from the ileum, obtained at autopsy. The receptor comes from a female donor older than 55 with lung cancer. The V and J genes are TRBV11-2 and TRBJ2-2; possibly the D gene is TRBD2, per 6 matching bases. This receptor has the CDR3 CASRKSGTNTGELFF. The DNA is as follows: TGTGCCAGCAGGAAGTCCGGGACTAACACCGGGGAGCTGTTTTTT.